Listed below are T cell receptor beta chains from one sample, sequenced in a study of T cell responses to AZD1222 COVID-19 vaccine. Profiling relied on immunoSEQ multiplex PCR, and the TCRdb table lists in-frame clones only, not all of them. The repertoire includes 170,000 or so clones, 87% of them detected once, and about 3% sits in the top ten. Material: peripheral blood, obtained on day 0 of AZD1222 vaccination. The origin of the receptors is an adult in good health. CDR3s include the opening cysteine and the closing phenylalanine or tryptophan. A D gene is named only where the DNA matches it firmly. A clone size is listed for some rows: how often the clone was seen (once, few, many), or a class if it is expanded.

TGTGCCTGGAGTGCACAGGGTAATATACATGGCTACACCTTC | CAWSAQGNIHGYTF | TRBJ1-2 | . | . | TRBV30
TGTGCCAGCAGTGTAAGGGGGGCCTACTACACCGATACGCAGTATTTT | CASSVRGAYYTDTQYF | TRBJ2-3 | . | . | TRBV6-1
TGTGCCTGGAGCCCTAGTTCCTATAATTCACCCCTCCACTTT | CAWSPSSYNSPLHF | TRBJ1-6 | . | . | TRBV30
TGTGCCAGCAGCCAAGTTACGAGCGAGGGCGGGGAGCTGTTTTTT | CASSQVTSEGGELFF | TRBJ2-2 | . | . | TRBV4-2
TGTGCCAGCAGCTTTCGGGACACCTACCAAGAGACCCAGTACTTC | CASSFRDTYQETQYF | TRBJ2-5 | . | . | TRBV13
TGTGCCACCAGTGACAACCTGGGAGATACGCAGTATTTT | CATSDNLGDTQYF | TRBJ2-3 | . | once | TRBV24-1
TGCACCAGCAGCCAAGGTCGTAGGACAGCCTCGCCTTACGAGCAGTACTTC | CTSSQGRRTASPYEQYF | TRBJ2-7 | . | . | TRBV1
TGTGCCAGTAGTATATGGAGGGAAAAACTGTTTTTT | CASSIWREKLFF | TRBJ1-4 | . | . | TRBV19
TGTGCCTGGAGTTTTTCCGGGACCCACCTTAACTATGGCTACACCTTC | CAWSFSGTHLNYGYTF | TRBJ1-2 | . | . | TRBV30
TGTGCCAGTAGTATAAACCCACCACGTGGCTACACCTTC | CASSINPPRGYTF | TRBJ1-2 | . | . | TRBV19
TGTGCCAGCAGTTACTTAGGGCAGCATAATGAAAAACTGTTTTTT | CASSYLGQHNEKLFF | TRBJ1-4 | . | . | TRBV6-6
TGCGCCAGCAGCCCGGGACTAGCGGGAGGGGTTGATACGCAGTATTTT | CASSPGLAGGVDTQYF | TRBJ2-3 | TRBD2 | . | TRBV5-1
TGTGCCAGCAGCGTACAGGGGAGGTTTCAAGATGAGCAGTTCTTC | CASSVQGRFQDEQFF | TRBJ2-1 | . | . | TRBV6-2/TRBV6-3
TGTGCCAGCAGTGGCCCCGGACAGGCGAATTCACCCCTCCACTTT | CASSGPGQANSPLHF | TRBJ1-6 | TRBD1 | . | TRBV27
TGTGCCAGCAGGTCGGCTAGTGTGTCCAATGAGCAGTTCTTC | CASRSASVSNEQFF | TRBJ2-1 | . | . | TRBV27
TGTGCCACCAGCAGCTTTGGACTAGCGGGAGTCTCCAATGAGCAGTTCTTC | CATSSFGLAGVSNEQFF | TRBJ2-1 | TRBD2 | . | TRBV15
TGTGCCAGCAGCTCCTCTAGCGGGCGGAAGTACAATGAGCAGTTCTTC | CASSSSSGRKYNEQFF | TRBJ2-1 | TRBD2 | . | TRBV5-4
TGTGCCAGCAGTGTAGCGGGAGGGCCCCACGAGCAGTACTTC | CASSVAGGPHEQYF | TRBJ2-7 | TRBD2 | . | TRBV28
TGTGCCACCGCGACCGGGACAGGGGAGTATGAGACCCAGTACTTC | CATATGTGEYETQYF | TRBJ2-5 | TRBD1 | . | TRBV6-5
TGCGCCAGCGGTTTAGCGGGAGGTTCAGATACGCAGTATTTT | CASGLAGGSDTQYF | TRBJ2-3 | TRBD2 | . | TRBV10-2
TGTGCCAGCAGCCCCCCCCAACCCTGGACCCAAGGCAACTATGGCTACACCTTC | CASSPPQPWTQGNYGYTF | TRBJ1-2 | . | few | TRBV9
TGTGCCAGCAGCTATTTGACTAGCGGGAGTTACTACGAGCAGTACTTC | CASSYLTSGSYYEQYF | TRBJ2-7 | TRBD2 | . | TRBV5-6
TGTGCCAGCAGCGTGGACAGGGGGGACTATGGCTACACCTTC | CASSVDRGDYGYTF | TRBJ1-2 | TRBD1 | . | TRBV7-9
TGTGCCACCAGCAGAGTGTGGGGACAGGGTGAAGCTTTCTTT | CATSRVWGQGEAFF | TRBJ1-1 | TRBD1 | . | TRBV15
TGTGCCAGCAGCCGAGGTCAGAATGAAAAACTGTTTTTT | CASSRGQNEKLFF | TRBJ1-4 | . | . | TRBV11-3
TGTGCCAGCAGTTTATCTCAGCGACCCCGGGACTACTATGGCTACACCTTC | CASSLSQRPRDYYGYTF | TRBJ1-2 | . | . | TRBV27
TGCGCCACCAAGCCTTATTGGGGGGACAATGAGCAGTTCTTC | CATKPYWGDNEQFF | TRBJ2-1 | . | . | TRBV4-1
TGCGCCAGCAGCTTGTTCCTCTCCGCCGCGAACACCGGGGAGCTGTTTTTT | CASSLFLSAANTGELFF | TRBJ2-2 | . | . | TRBV5-1
TGTGCCAGCAGCTCGCCCCCCGGAGCTCTAGCGGTAGATACGCAGTATTTT | CASSSPPGALAVDTQYF | TRBJ2-3 | TRBD2 | . | TRBV11-2
TGTGCCAGCAGCGTGACTAGCTATACAGATACGCAGTATTTT | CASSVTSYTDTQYF | TRBJ2-3 | TRBD2 | . | TRBV5-4
TGCGCCAGCAGCTTGGCCAGGAACACTGAAGCTTTCTTT | CASSLARNTEAFF | TRBJ1-1 | . | once | TRBV5-1
TGTGCCAGCAGAGAGACAGGGGGCCACAATCAGCCCCAGCATTTT | CASRETGGHNQPQHF | TRBJ1-5 | TRBD1 | once | TRBV27